The clone carrying this T cell receptor (beta chain) appeared once. The junction shows a germline mismatch at one end, possibly a read error. Researchers ran immunoSEQ v3.0 at survey level. Using immunoSEQ multiplex PCR, the repertoire was profiled, and TCRdb retains in-frame clones only, with some absent. The sample contains about 30,000 clones, roughly 94% of which appear only once. From germline, CDR1 is SNHLY and CDR2 FYNNEI. This CDR3 region has 17 residues. The record originates from a study of long-term antiretroviral therapy in people with HIV. The wider study: The earliest samples predate the 2015 immediate-ART recommendation by about a decade.

The chain carries TRBV2 and TRBJ2-3, with 13 nucleotides matching TRBD2. Sample: unsorted PBMCs, taken 5.3 years after starting antiretroviral therapy. The TCR was taken from a man aged 50-59 years with HIV. The CDR3 DNA sequence: TGTGCCAGCAGCGAAGGTTTACTAGCGGGGGGGCCAGATACGCAGTATTTT. Its translation: CASSEGLLAGGPDTQYF. Drawing the rest from reference TRBV2 and TRBJ2-3, the complete variable domain is EPEVTQTPSHQVTQMGQEVILRCVPISNHLYFYWYRQILGQKVEFLVSFYNNEISEKSEIFDDQFSVERPDGSNFTLKIRSTKLEDSAMYFCASSEGLLAGGPDTQYFGPGTRLTVL.